The 15 T cell receptor beta chains reported below all come from one sample, sequenced in a study of T cell responses to AZD1222 COVID-19 vaccine. The repertoire was sequenced with immunoSEQ multiplex PCR; TCRdb's copy has only in-frame clones and lacks some. This repertoire shows fewer than 200,000 clones, approximately 88% found once; its top ten account for 4% to 5.5%. The starting material was peripheral blood, obtained 28 days after the second AZD1222 dose. The receptor set was obtained from an adult who received the AZD1222 COVID-19 vaccine.

This clone was found a few times. The chain combines TRBV2 with TRBJ2-3; D is unresolved. V was shortened by 6 bases and J by 6 bases, with 10 bases between the two germline ends. The germline V gene has CDR1 SNHLY and CDR2 FYNNEI. The CDR3 contains 12 residues. The CDR3 DNA follows: TGTGCCAGCAGGCCGGATTTCGATACGCAGTATTTT. It translates to CASRPDFDTQYF.

A single count supports this clone. CDR3 residues: CASGFGGSGGYTF. The DNA of the CDR3 is TGTGCTAGTGGTTTTGGTGGGTCAGGGGGCTACACCTTC. The gene calls are TRBV12-5 and TRBJ1-2; maybe TRBD1 (5 bases). The CDR3 length is 13 residues. Between the trimmed V and J ends, which lost 3 bases and 8 bases, there was a span of 13 bases. Per the germline V gene, CDR1 is LGHNT and CDR2 is FRNRAP.

The gene calls are TRBV27 and TRBJ1-2, with a possible D match to TRBD1 (6 bases). The CDR3 covers 15 residues. Per germline, CDR1 MNHEY and CDR2 SMNVEV (reference sequence). V was cut by 8 bases and J by 4 bases, with 20 bases left in between. The CDR3 DNA sequence: TGTGCCAGCTCCGGGACAACGCTCGGAGGCTATGGCTACACCTTC. Protein: CASSGTTLGGYGYTF.

The chain joins TRBV11-2 to TRBJ2-3, with D perhaps assigned TRBD1 or TRBD2 (5 bases each). From germline, CDR1 is SGHAT and CDR2 FQNNGV. This CDR3 is 11 amino acids long. Deletions cut 5 bases from V and 10 bases from J, with 10 bases between. The CDR3 DNA sequence: TGTGCCAGCAGCAAAGGGACCTCGCAGTATTTT. Amino acid sequence: CASSKGTSQYF. The whole variable domain, remainder taken from reference TRBV11-2 and TRBJ2-3, is EAGVAQSPRYKIIEKRQSVAFWCNPISGHATLYWYQQILGQGPKLLIQFQNNGVVDDSQLPKDRFSAERLKGVDSTLKIQPAKLEDSAVYLCASSKGTSQYFGPGTRLTVL.

The chain has TRBV7-9 and TRBJ1-1, with a possible D match to TRBD1 (5 bases). The V end lost 3 bases, the J end lost 10 bases, and 12 bases lay between the germline ends. The CDR3 runs 12 residues. Germline V gives CDR1 SEHNR, CDR2 FQNEAQ (reference sequence). CDR3 DNA sequence: TGTGCCAGCAGCTTCACAGGATTAACAGCTTTCTTT. Protein product: CASSFTGLTAFF. The full variable domain, completed using reference TRBV7-9 and TRBJ1-1, is DTGVSQNPRHKITKRGQNVTFRCDPISEHNRLYWYRQTLGQGPEFLTYFQNEAQLEKSRLLSDRFSAERPKGSFSTLEIQRTEQGDSAMYLCASSFTGLTAFFGQGTRLTVV.

V gene TRBV6-2 or TRBV6-3 combines with J gene TRBJ2-2; D gene unclear. The germline gives CDR1 MNHEY, CDR2 SVGEGT. The length of the CDR3 is 13 residues. V lost 2 bases and J 8 bases, leaving 9 bases between the germline ends. CDR3 coding DNA: TGTGCCAGCAGTTACGTAGGGTCTGGGGAGCTGTTTTTT. Translating it yields CASSYVGSGELFF.

This sequence joins TRBV7-2 and TRBJ1-1, with D hard to call. V was pared by 1 base and J by 5 bases, with 8 bases between. This CDR3 is built from 13 residues. Germline loops: CDR1 SGHTA, CDR2 FQGNSA. CDR3 loop: CASSLVAGTEAFF. The CDR3 nucleotides are TGTGCCAGCAGCTTAGTTGCTGGGACTGAAGCTTTCTTT.

This chain uses TRBV5-1 with TRBJ2-1; 11 bases align to TRBD1. V lost 4 bases to trimming and J lost 6 bases; unmatched junction nucleotides: 6. Germline CDR1 and CDR2: SGHRS and YFSETQ. The CDR3 consists of 15 residues. The CDR3: CASSQTGQGGNEQFF. CDR3 DNA sequence: TGCGCCAGCAGCCAGACGGGACAGGGGGGCAATGAGCAGTTCTTC.

J is TRBJ2-1 and V is TRBV14; 13 positions agree with TRBD2. Trimming took 1 base from V and 4 from J; bases not matched to a gene: 10. The germline CDR1 and CDR2 sequences are SGHDN and FVKESK. The CDR3 consists of 19 residues. CDR3 sequence reads: CASSQGYTSGGAWYNEQFF. The CDR3 coding sequence is TGTGCCAGCAGCCAAGGTTATACTAGCGGGGGGGCTTGGTACAATGAGCAGTTCTTC.

This chain uses TRBV3-1 (or the pseudogene TRBV3-2) with TRBJ2-7; D might be TRBD1 (5 bases). V was pared by 3 bases and J by 2 bases, with 11 bases between. Germline assignment: CDR1 LGHDT and CDR2 YNNKEL (reference sequence). This CDR3 is 14 amino acids long. This CDR3 reads CASSQFKGPYEQYF. The DNA for the CDR3 is TGTGCCAGCAGCCAGTTCAAGGGGCCCTACGAGCAGTACTTC.

V usage is TRBV7-3 and J usage is TRBJ2-7; D unresolved. V was cut by 2 bases and J by 3 bases, with 14 bases left in between. The CDR3 sequence is 15 residues long. Germline CDR1 and CDR2: SGHTA and FQGTGA. The CDR3 protein is CASSLDSKANYEQYF. The CDR3 DNA reads TGTGCCAGCAGCTTAGATAGTAAAGCGAACTACGAGCAGTACTTC.

V is TRBV11-2 and J is TRBJ2-1; D is unresolved. This CDR3 is built from 14 residues. Germline CDR1 SGHAT, CDR2 FQNNGV. V was shortened by 3 bases and J by 9 bases, with 15 bases between the two germline ends. The CDR3, as DNA: TGTGCCAGCAGCTTCTCCTCTTTTTCAGGTGAGCAGTTCTTC. Its translation is CASSFSSFSGEQFF.

CDR3 protein: CASSLGLAGGQEQFF. The CDR3 coding sequence is TGTGCCAGCAGCTTAGGACTAGCGGGGGGGCAGGAGCAGTTCTTC. This chain links TRBV7-6 with TRBJ2-1; 14 bases align to TRBD2. The junction had 3 bases not matched to a gene; V was cut back by 1 base and J by 10 bases. From germline, CDR1 is SGHVS and CDR2 FNYEAQ. The CDR3 loop spans 15 amino acids.

The chain has TRBV10-2 and TRBJ1-6; D gene uncertain. V shed 6 bases and J shed 5 bases, with 8 bases lying between them. CDR1 WSHSY and CDR2 SAAADI come from the germline V gene. The CDR3 sequence is 13 residues long. In nucleotides, the CDR3 is TGCGCCAGCAGATCCACCAATAATTCACCCCTCCACTTT. It translates to CASRSTNNSPLHF.

This rearrangement joins TRBV5-1 to TRBJ1-2, with TRBD1 matching 9 bases. The trim removed 3 bases at V and 4 bases at J, leaving 4 bases unmatched. Germline V CDR1 and CDR2: SGHRS, YFSETQ. This CDR3 is built from 14 residues. CDR3 in amino acids: CASSSQGQGYGYTF. CDR3 sequence (DNA): TGCGCCAGCAGCTCCCAGGGACAGGGCTATGGCTACACCTTC.